This T cell receptor beta chain is from a study of blood T cell repertoires in COVID-19. Authors' methods: Amplification with reference gene primers provided the estimates of nucleated cell counts. TCRdb keeps only in-frame clones here, not all; method: immunoSEQ multiplex PCR. The DNA gave D and trimming, while V, J and clone size come from that table. This table has under 60,000 clones, approximately 86% appearing once. This CDR3 comprises 14 residues. Germline lookup yields CDR1 MDHEN and CDR2 SYDVKM. Trimming removed 8 bases from V and 4 bases from J, with 15 bases in between. Source material: peripheral blood. The clonotype originates from a human donor with acute or convalescent COVID-19. The donor label of this sample is uncertain. The chain joins TRBV28 to TRBJ1-3; possibly TRBD1 for D (6 bases). In DNA, the CDR3 is TGTGCCAGCTATGACAGGTCTTCCGGAAACACCATATATTTT. This gives the protein CASYDRSSGNTIYF.